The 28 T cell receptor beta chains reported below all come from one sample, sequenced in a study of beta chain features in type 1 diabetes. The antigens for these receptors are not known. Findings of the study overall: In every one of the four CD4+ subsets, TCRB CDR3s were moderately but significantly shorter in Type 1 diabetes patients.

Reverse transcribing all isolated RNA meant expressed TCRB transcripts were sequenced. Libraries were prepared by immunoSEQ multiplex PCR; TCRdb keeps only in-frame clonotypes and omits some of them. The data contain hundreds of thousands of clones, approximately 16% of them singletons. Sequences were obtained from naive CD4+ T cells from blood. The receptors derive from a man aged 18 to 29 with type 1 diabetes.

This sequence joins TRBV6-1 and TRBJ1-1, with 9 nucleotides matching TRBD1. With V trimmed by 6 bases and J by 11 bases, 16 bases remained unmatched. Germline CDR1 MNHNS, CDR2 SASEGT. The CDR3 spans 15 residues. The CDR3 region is CASSDRTGAFDSAFF. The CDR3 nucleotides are TGTGCCAGCAGCGACCGGACAGGGGCTTTCGACAGTGCTTTCTTT.

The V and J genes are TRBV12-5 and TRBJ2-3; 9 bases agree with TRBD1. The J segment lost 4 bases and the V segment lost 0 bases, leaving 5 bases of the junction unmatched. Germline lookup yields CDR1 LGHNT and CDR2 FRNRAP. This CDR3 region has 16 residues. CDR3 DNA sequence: TGTGCTAGTGGTTTGGTACTGGACAGGGGCCCAGATACGCAGTATTTT. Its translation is CASGLVLDRGPDTQYF.

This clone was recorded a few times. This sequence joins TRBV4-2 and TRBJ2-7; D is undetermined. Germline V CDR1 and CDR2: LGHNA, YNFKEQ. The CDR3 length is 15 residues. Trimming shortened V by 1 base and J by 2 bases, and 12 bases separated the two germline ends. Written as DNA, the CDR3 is TGTGCCAGCAGCCAAGGGTCCCTATCCCCCTACGAGCAGTACTTC. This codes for CASSQGSLSPYEQYF.

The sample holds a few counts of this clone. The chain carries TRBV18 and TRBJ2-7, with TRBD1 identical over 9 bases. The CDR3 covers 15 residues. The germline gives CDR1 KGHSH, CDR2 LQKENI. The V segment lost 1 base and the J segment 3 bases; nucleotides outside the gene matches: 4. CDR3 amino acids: CASSPRTGVSYEQYF. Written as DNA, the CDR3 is TGTGCCAGCTCACCACGGACAGGGGTCAGCTACGAGCAGTACTTC.

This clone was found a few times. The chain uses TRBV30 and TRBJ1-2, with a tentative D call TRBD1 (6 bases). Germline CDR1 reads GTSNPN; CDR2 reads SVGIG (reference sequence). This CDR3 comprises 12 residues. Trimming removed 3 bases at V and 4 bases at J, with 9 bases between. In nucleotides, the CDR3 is TGTGCCTGGAGGGGCAGGGGCTATGGCTACACCTTC. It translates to CAWRGRGYGYTF.

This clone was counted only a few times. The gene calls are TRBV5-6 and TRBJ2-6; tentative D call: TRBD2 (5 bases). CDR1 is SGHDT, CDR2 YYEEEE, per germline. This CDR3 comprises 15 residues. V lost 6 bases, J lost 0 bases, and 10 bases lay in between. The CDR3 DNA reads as TGTGCCAGCACCTACCGGGGCTCTGGGGCCAACGTCCTGACTTTC. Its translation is CASTYRGSGANVLTF.

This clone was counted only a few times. The CDR3 reads CASSGRTGHTGELFF. In DNA form, the CDR3 reads TGTGCCAGCAGCGGTAGGACAGGACACACCGGGGAGCTGTTTTTT. The chain is built from TRBV9 and TRBJ2-2, with TRBD1 matching over 7 bases. The length of the CDR3 is 15 residues. Germline CDR1 reads SGDLS; CDR2 reads YYNGEE. V shed 3 bases and J 3 bases; nucleotides not matched to a gene: 5.

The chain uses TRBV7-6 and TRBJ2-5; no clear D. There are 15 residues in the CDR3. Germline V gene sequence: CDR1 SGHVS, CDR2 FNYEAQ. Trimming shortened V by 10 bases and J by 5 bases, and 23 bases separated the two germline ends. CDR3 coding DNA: TGTGCCACTAGACCGCACGGCATGAACTTGGAGACCCAGTACTTC. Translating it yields CATRPHGMNLETQYF.

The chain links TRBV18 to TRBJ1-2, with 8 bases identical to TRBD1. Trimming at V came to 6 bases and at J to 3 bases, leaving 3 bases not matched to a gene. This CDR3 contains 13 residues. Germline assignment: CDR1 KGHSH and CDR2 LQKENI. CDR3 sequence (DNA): TGTGCCAGCTCGTTGGGACAGGACTATGGCTACACCTTC. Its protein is CASSLGQDYGYTF.

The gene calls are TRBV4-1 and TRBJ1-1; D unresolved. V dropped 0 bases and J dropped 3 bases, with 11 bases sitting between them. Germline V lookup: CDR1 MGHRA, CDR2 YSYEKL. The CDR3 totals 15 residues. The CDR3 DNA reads TGCGCCAGCAGCCAAGATCATCGGAGGGACACTGAAGCTTTCTTT. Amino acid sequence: CASSQDHRRDTEAFF.

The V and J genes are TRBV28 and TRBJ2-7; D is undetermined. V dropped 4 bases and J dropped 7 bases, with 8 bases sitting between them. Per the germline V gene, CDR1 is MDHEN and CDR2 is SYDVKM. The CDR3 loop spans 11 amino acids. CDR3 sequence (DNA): TGTGCCAGCAGTTCCCGGTGGGAGCAGTACTTC. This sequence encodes CASSSRWEQYF.

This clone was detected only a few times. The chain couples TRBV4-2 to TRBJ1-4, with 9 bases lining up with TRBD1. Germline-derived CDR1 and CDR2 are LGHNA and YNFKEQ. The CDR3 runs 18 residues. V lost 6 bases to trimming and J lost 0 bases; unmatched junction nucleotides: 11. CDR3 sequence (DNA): TGTGCCAGCAGGCTGGGACAGGGTTTGGGTTCAACTAATGAAAAACTGTTTTTT. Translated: CASRLGQGLGSTNEKLFF.

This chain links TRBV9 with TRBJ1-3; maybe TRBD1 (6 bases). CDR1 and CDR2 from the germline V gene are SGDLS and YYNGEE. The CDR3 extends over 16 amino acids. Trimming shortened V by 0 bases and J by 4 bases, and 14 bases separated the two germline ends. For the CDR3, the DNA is TGTGCCAGCAGCGTAGAGCGGGGGGCCGGAGGAAACACCATATATTTT. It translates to CASSVERGAGGNTIYF.

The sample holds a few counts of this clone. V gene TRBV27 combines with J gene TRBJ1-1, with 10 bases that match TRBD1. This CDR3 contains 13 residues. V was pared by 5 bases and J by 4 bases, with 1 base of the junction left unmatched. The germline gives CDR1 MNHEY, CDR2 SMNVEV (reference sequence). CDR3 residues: CASSRDRGTEAFF. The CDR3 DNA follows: TGTGCCAGCAGTCGGGACAGGGGCACTGAAGCTTTCTTT.

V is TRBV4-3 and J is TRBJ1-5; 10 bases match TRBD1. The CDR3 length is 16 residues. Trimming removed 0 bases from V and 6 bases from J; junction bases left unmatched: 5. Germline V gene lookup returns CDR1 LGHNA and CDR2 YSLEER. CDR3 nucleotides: TGCGCCAGCAGCCAAGAGATGCGACAGGGGGCTCAGCCCCAGCATTTT. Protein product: CASSQEMRQGAQPQHF.

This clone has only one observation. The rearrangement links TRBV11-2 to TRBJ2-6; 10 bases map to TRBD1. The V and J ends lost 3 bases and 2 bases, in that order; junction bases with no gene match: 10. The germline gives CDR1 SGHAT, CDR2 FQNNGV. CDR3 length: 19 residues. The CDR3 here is CASSFHPGQGGTGANVLTF. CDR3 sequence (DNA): TGTGCCAGCAGCTTCCACCCCGGACAGGGGGGAACTGGGGCCAACGTCCTGACTTTC.

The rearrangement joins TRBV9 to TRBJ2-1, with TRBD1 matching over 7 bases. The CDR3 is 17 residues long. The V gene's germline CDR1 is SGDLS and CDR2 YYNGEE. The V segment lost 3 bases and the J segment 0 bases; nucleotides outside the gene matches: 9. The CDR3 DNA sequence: TGTGCCAGCAGCGAGAGACAGGGCGGTACCTCCTACAATGAGCAGTTCTTC. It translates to CASSERQGGTSYNEQFF. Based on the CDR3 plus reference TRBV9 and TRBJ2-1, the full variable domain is DSGVTQTPKHLITATGQRVTLRCSPRSGDLSVYWYQQSLDQGLQFLIQYYNGEERAKGNILERFSAQQFPDLHSELNLSSLELGDSALYFCASSERQGGTSYNEQFFGPGTRLTVL.

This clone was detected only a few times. CDR3 region: CASSPRTSAQETQYF. The DNA for the CDR3 is TGTGCCAGCAGTCCTCGGACTAGCGCTCAAGAGACCCAGTACTTC. The genes are TRBV6-5 and TRBJ2-5; TRBD2 matches at 9 bases. This CDR3 has 15 amino acids. Losses at the gene ends were 5 bases for V and 2 bases for J; bases not matched to a gene: 6. Germline V CDR1 and CDR2: MNHEY, SVGAGI.

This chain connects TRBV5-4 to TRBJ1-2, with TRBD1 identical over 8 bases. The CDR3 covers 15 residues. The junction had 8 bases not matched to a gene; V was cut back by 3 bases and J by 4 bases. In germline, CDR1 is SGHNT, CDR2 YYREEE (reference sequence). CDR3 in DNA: TGTGCCAGCAGCTCGGACAGGGACCCCCTCTATGGCTACACCTTC. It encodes CASSSDRDPLYGYTF.

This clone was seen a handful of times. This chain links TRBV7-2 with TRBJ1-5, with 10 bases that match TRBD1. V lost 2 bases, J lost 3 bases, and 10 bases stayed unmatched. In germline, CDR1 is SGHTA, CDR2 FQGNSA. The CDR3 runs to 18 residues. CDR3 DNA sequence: TGTGCCAGCAGCTTATTTCACTGGGACAGGGGATCCAATCAGCCCCAGCATTTT. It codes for CASSLFHWDRGSNQPQHF. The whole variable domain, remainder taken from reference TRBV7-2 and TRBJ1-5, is GAGVSQSPSNKVTEKGKDVELRCDPISGHTALYWYRQSLGQGLEFLIYFQGNSAPDKSGLPSDRFSAERTGGSVSTLTIQRTQQEDSAVYLCASSLFHWDRGSNQPQHFGDGTRLSIL.

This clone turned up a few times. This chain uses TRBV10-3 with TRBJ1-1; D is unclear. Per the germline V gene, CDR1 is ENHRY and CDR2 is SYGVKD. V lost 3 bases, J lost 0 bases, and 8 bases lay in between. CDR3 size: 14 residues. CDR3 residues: CAISDPSVNTEAFF. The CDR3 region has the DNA TGTGCCATCAGTGATCCGTCGGTGAACACTGAAGCTTTCTTT.

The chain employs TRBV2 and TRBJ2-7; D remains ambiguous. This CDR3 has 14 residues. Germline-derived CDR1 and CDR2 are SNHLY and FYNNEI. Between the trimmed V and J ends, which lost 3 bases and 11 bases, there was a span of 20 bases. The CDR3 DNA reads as TGTGCCAGCAGTGATCGGCTCCAACCTACGAGGAAGTACTTC. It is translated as CASSDRLQPTRKYF.

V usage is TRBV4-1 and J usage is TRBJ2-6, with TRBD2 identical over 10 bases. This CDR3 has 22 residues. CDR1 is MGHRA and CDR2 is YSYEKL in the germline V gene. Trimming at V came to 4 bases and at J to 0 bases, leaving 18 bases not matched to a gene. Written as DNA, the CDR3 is TGCGCCAGCAGCCGAAATCTTGGACTAGCGGCCTTAACTCACTCTGGGGCCAACGTCCTGACTTTC. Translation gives CASSRNLGLAALTHSGANVLTF.

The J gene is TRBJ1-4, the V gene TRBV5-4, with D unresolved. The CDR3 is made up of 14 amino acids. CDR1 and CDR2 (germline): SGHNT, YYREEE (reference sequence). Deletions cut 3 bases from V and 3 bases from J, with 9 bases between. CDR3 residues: CASSSGSANEKLFF. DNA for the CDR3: TGTGCCAGCAGCTCCGGGTCGGCTAATGAAAAACTGTTTTTT. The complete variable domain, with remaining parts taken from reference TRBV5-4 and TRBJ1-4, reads ETGVTQSPTHLIKTRGQQVTLRCSSQSGHNTVSWYQQALGQGPQFIFQYYREEENGRGNFPPRFSGLQFPNYSSELNVNALELDDSALYLCASSSGSANEKLFFGSGTQLSVL.

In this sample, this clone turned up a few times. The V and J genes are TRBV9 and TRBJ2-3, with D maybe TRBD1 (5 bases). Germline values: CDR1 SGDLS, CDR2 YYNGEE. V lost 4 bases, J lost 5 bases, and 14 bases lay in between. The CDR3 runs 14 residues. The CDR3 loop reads CASSPRTNQDTQYF. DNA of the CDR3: TGTGCCAGCAGCCCCCGGACAAATCAAGATACGCAGTATTTT.

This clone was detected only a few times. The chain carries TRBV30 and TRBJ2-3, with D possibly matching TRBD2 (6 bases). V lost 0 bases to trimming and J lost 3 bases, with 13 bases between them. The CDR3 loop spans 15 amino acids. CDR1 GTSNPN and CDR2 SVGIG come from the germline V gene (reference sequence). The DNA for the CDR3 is TGTGCCTGGAGTGTTGCGGGACTCGGTACAGATACGCAGTATTTT. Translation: CAWSVAGLGTDTQYF.

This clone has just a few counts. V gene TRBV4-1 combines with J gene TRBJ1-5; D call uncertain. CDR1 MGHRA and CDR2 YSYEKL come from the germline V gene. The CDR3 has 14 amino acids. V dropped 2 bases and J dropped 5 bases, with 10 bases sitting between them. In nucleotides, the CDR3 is TGCGCCAGCAGCCAATATCGGGGAGATCAGCCCCAGCATTTT. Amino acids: CASSQYRGDQPQHF.

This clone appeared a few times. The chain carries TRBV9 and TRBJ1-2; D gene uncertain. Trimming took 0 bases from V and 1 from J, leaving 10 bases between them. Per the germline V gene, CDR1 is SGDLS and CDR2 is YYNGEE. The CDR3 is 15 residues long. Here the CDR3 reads CASSVEATGNYGYTF. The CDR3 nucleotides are TGTGCCAGCAGCGTAGAGGCGACGGGTAACTATGGCTACACCTTC.